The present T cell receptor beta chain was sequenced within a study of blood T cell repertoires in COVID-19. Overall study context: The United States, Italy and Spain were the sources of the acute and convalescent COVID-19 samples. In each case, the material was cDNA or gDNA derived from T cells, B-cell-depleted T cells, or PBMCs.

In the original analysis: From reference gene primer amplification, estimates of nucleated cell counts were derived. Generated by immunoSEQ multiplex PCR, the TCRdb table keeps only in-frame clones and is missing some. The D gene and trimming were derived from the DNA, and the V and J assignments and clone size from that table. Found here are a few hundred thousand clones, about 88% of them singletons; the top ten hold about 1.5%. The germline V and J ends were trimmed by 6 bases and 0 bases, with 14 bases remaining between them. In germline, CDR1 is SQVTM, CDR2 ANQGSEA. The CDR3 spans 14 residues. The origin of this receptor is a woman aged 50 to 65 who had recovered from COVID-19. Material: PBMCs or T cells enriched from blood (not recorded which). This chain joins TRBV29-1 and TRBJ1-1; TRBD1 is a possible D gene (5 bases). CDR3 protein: CSVGGQAMNTEAFF. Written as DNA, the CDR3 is TGCAGCGTGGGTGGACAAGCGATGAACACTGAAGCTTTCTTT.